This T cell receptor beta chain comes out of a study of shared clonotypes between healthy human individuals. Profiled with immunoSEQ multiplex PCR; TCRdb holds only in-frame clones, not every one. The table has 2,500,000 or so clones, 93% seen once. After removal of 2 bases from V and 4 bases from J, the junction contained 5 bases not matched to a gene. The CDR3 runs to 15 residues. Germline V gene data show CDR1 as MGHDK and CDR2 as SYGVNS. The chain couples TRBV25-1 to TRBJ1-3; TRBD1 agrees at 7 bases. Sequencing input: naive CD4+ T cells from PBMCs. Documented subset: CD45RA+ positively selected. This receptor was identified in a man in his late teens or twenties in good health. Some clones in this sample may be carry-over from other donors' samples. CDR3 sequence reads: CASSENGDSGNTIYF. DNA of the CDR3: TGTGCCAGCAGTGAAAATGGGGACAGCGGAAACACCATATATTTT.